A selection of T cell receptor beta chains follows, all from one sample in a study of cytomegalovirus exposure and HLA in healthy donors. Some clones are missing from TCRdb's copy, which holds only in-frame ones; the method was immunoSEQ multiplex PCR. The sample includes 120,000 or so clones, under 80% of them seen just once. Sequencing was carried out using PBMCs. Source of these receptors: a man between 60 and 75 years old in good health and CMV-seropositive. CDR3s include the opening cysteine and the closing phenylalanine or tryptophan. The D gene is left open where the match is weak. Where a row states a size, it is once, few, many or the class of an expanded clone; other rows omit it.

TRBJ2-1 | TRBV18 | TRBD1 | 15 | once | CASSPGQGIYNEQFF | TGTGCCAGCTCACCGGGACAGGGTATCTACAATGAGCAGTTCTTC
TRBJ2-2 | TRBV30 | TRBD1 | 13 | - | CARRDSNTGELFF | TGTGCCCGAAGGGACAGCAACACCGGGGAGCTGTTTTTT
TRBJ2-2 | TRBV5-1 | - | 15 | few | CASSFHGSGSGELFF | TGCGCCAGCAGCTTCCACGGGAGTGGGTCCGGGGAGCTGTTTTTT
TRBJ1-6 | TRBV7-2 | - | 15 | - | CASSHGQSQSSPLHF | TGTGCCAGCAGCCACGGACAGTCCCAGAGTTCACCCCTCCACTTT
TRBJ2-7 | TRBV29-1 | TRBD2 | 15 | - | CSVEDRVGGWYEQYF | TGCAGCGTTGAAGATCGGGTGGGGGGGTGGTACGAGCAGTACTTC
TRBJ1-2 | TRBV4-1 | - | 15 | - | CASSHSGQAVYGYTF | TGCGCCAGCAGCCATAGTGGGCAGGCCGTCTATGGCTACACCTTC
TRBJ1-1 | TRBV6-6 | - | 13 | once | CASSYGRNTEAFF | TGTGCCAGCAGTTACGGGAGGAACACTGAAGCTTTCTTT
TRBJ2-1 | TRBV4-2 | TRBD2 | 17 | - | CASSQEVVRGGYNEQFF | TGTGCCAGCAGCCAAGAAGTTGTGCGGGGGGGGTACAATGAGCAGTTCTTC
TRBJ1-1 | TRBV29-1 | TRBD1 | 14 | - | CSVLPRQGRTEAFF | TGCAGCGTCCTACCGAGACAGGGGCGAACTGAAGCTTTCTTT
TRBJ2-2 | TRBV11-3 | - | 14 | - | CASSLDRDTGELFF | TGTGCCAGCAGCTTAGATAGAGACACCGGGGAGCTGTTTTTT
TRBJ2-3 | TRBV5-5 | TRBD2 | 18 | - | CASSLGTSGRPSTDTQYF | TGTGCCAGCAGCTTGGGGACTAGCGGGAGGCCAAGCACAGATACGCAGTATTTT
TRBJ1-4 | TRBV5-4 | TRBD1 | 14 | - | CASSRDRVGEKLFF | TGTGCCAGCAGCCGGGACAGGGTTGGCGAAAAACTGTTTTTT
TRBJ2-7 | TRBV7-2 | TRBD2 | 15 | - | CASSPRLAGAYEQYF | TGTGCCAGCAGCCCTCGACTAGCGGGGGCCTACGAGCAGTACTTC
TRBJ1-2 | TRBV2 | TRBD1 | 14 | - | CASRRTGGLGGYTF | TGTGCCAGCAGACGGACAGGGGGCTTGGGAGGCTACACCTTC
TRBJ1-1 | TRBV5-4 | - | 12 | - | CASSIGDTGFFF | TGTGCCAGCAGCATTGGGGACACCGGGTTCTTCTTT
TRBJ1-1 | TRBV6-5 | TRBD1 | 16 | - | CASSYRAQGATTEAFF | TGTGCCAGCAGCTACCGGGCACAGGGGGCCACGACTGAAGCTTTCTTT
TRBJ2-7 | TRBV9 | - | 13 | - | CASSEASDYEQYF | TGTGCCAGCAGCGAGGCTAGCGACTACGAGCAGTACTTC
TRBJ2-7 | TRBV7-8 | - | 14 | - | CASSLQGNSYEQYF | TGTGCCAGCAGCTTACAGGGGAACTCCTACGAGCAGTACTTC
TRBJ1-1 | TRBV7-8 | TRBD1 | 13 | - | CASSSETGAGAFF | TGTGCCAGCAGCTCTGAGACAGGGGCCGGAGCTTTCTTT
TRBJ1-3 | TRBV30 | TRBD1 | 19 | once | CACRAGQGDPGVSGNTIYF | TGTGCCTGTCGCGCGGGACAGGGGGACCCTGGAGTGTCTGGAAACACCATATATTTT
TRBJ2-2 | TRBV21-1 | - | 17 | once | CASSKVAAGGGTGELFF | TGTGCCAGCAGCAAAGTTGCAGCGGGAGGGGGCACCGGGGAGCTGTTTTTT
TRBJ2-3 | TRBV19 | - | 16 | few | CASSIDRGSSTDTQYF | TGTGCCAGTAGTATAGATCGAGGCTCTAGCACAGATACGCAGTATTTT
TRBJ1-1 | TRBV5-1 | - | 15 | - | CASSLGKGEDTEAFF | TGCGCCAGCAGCTTGGGGAAAGGAGAGGACACTGAAGCTTTCTTT
TRBJ1-2 | TRBV5-4 | TRBD1 | 15 | - | CASSQGQPSKRGYTF | TGTGCCAGCAGCCAGGGACAGCCCTCAAAGAGAGGCTACACCTTC
TRBJ1-4 | TRBV6-6 | TRBD1 | 13 | - | CASSFQGDEKLFF | TGTGCCAGCAGTTTTCAGGGGGATGAAAAACTGTTTTTT
TRBJ1-5 | TRBV6-1 | TRBD1 | 17 | - | CASSEGTGGAGAQPQHF | TGTGCCAGCAGTGAAGGGACAGGGGGTGCAGGAGCTCAGCCCCAGCATTTT
TRBJ1-1 | TRBV2 | - | 12 | - | CASSAGITEAFF | TGTGCCAGCAGTGCAGGGATCACTGAAGCTTTCTTT
TRBJ1-1 | TRBV7-6 | TRBD1 | 15 | few | CASSPRTGARTEAFF | TGTGCCAGCAGCCCCCGAACAGGGGCGCGCACTGAAGCTTTCTTT
TRBJ2-7 | TRBV9 | TRBD1 | 14 | - | CASSAGDSYYEQYF | TGTGCCAGCAGCGCAGGGGACAGCTACTACGAGCAGTACTTC
TRBJ1-2 | TRBV5-1 | - | 14 | few | CASSLVLGGRGYTF | TGCGCCAGCAGCTTGGTATTGGGGGGAAGAGGCTACACCTTC
TRBJ1-1 | TRBV4-2 | TRBD1 | 15 | once | CASSQTRGLDTEAFF | TGTGCCAGCAGCCAGACCAGGGGGCTGGACACTGAAGCTTTCTTT
TRBJ2-3 | TRBV19 | - | 14 | - | CASSIEGSTDTQYF | TGTGCCAGTAGTATAGAGGGCAGCACAGATACGCAGTATTTT
TRBJ2-3 | TRBV19 | - | 15 | few | CASSIRDNGGDTQYF | TGTGCCAGTAGTATCCGGGACAACGGAGGAGATACGCAGTATTTT
TRBJ2-3 | TRBV18 | - | 16 | few | CASSPEASRGTDTQYF | TGTGCCAGCTCACCCGAAGCCAGCCGGGGCACAGATACGCAGTATTTT
TRBJ2-5 | TRBV5-1 | - | 13 | - | CASSLVSQETQYF | TGCGCCAGCAGCTTGGTTTCTCAAGAGACCCAGTACTTC
TRBJ1-3 | TRBV5-4 | - | 17 | - | CASSSRDDRNSGNTIYF | TGTGCCAGCAGTTCCCGAGACGACAGGAACTCTGGAAACACCATATATTTT
TRBJ2-5 | TRBV28 | TRBD2 | 15 | - | CASSWGSGAQETQYF | TGTGCCAGCAGTTGGGGTAGCGGGGCCCAAGAGACCCAGTACTTC
TRBJ2-6 | TRBV9 | TRBD1 | 21 | few | CASSVVRDRDRGLIGANVLTF | TGTGCCAGCAGCGTTGTGAGAGACCGGGACAGGGGCTTAATTGGGGCCAACGTCCTGACTTTC
TRBJ2-3 | TRBV11-1 | - | 18 | - | CASSLALGGDELTDTQYF | TGTGCCAGCAGCTTAGCGCTCGGCGGGGACGAACTCACAGATACGCAGTATTTT
TRBJ2-7 | TRBV7-8 | - | 14 | once | CASSLGQGAYEQYF | TGTGCCAGCAGCTTAGGGCAGGGTGCCTACGAGCAGTACTTC
TRBJ1-4 | TRBV29-1 | - | 13 | - | CSGTGTGNEKLFF | TGCAGCGGTACCGGGACTGGTAATGAAAAACTGTTTTTT
TRBJ1-6 | TRBV7-9 | - | 14 | - | CASSLASTNSPLHF | TGTGCCAGCAGCTTAGCGAGTACTAATTCACCCCTCCACTTT
TRBJ2-6 | TRBV4-2 | TRBD2 | 17 | - | CASGYRGVIAGANVLTF | TGTGCCAGCGGGTATCGGGGGGTAATAGCTGGGGCCAACGTCCTGACTTTC
TRBJ2-7 | TRBV28 | TRBD1 | 12 | - | CATRTGGYEQYF | TGTGCCACCCGGACAGGGGGCTACGAGCAGTACTTC
TRBJ2-3 | TRBV7-9 | TRBD2 | 15 | - | CASSRGAGDTDTQYF | TGTGCCAGCAGCCGAGGTGCGGGGGACACAGATACGCAGTATTTT
TRBJ1-2 | TRBV4-2 | TRBD1 | 16 | once | CASSQIGTGANYGYTF | TGTGCCAGCAGCCAGATTGGGACAGGGGCTAACTATGGCTACACCTTC
TRBJ2-5 | TRBV7-2 | TRBD1 | 15 | - | CASSKWGTGQETQYF | TGTGCCAGCAGCAAATGGGGGACAGGGCAAGAGACCCAGTACTTC
TRBJ1-2 | TRBV27 | - | 14 | - | CASSSRGLDYGYTF | TGTGCCAGCAGTTCGCGGGGCTTAGACTATGGCTACACCTTC
TRBJ2-1 | TRBV5-4 | - | 15 | - | CASSWASEAYNEQFF | TGTGCCAGCAGCTGGGCTAGCGAGGCCTACAATGAGCAGTTCTTC
TRBJ1-5 | TRBV11-2 | TRBD1 | 17 | - | CASSRGGGTGGNQPQHF | TGTGCCAGCAGCCGAGGTGGGGGGACAGGGGGAAATCAGCCCCAGCATTTT
TRBJ1-1 | TRBV5-1 | - | 11 | - | CASSLDQKAFF | TGCGCCAGCAGCTTGGACCAGAAAGCTTTCTTT
TRBJ1-2 | TRBV7-9 | TRBD1 | 16 | - | CASSLAGAQGADGYTF | TGTGCCAGCAGCTTAGCAGGAGCACAGGGGGCTGATGGCTACACCTTC
TRBJ2-6 | TRBV4-1 | TRBD2 | 19 | - | CASSQDSLAGGPGANVLTF | TGCGCCAGCAGCCAAGATAGCCTAGCGGGGGGGCCTGGGGCCAACGTCCTGACTTTC
TRBJ2-1 | TRBV2 | TRBD2 | 17 | - | CASSERGGTSGYNEQFF | TGTGCCAGCAGTGAAAGGGGAGGGACTAGCGGCTACAATGAGCAGTTCTTC
TRBJ1-2 | TRBV6-1 | - | 13 | few | CASSYYLADGYTF | TGTGCCAGCAGCTACTACCTTGCAGATGGCTACACCTTC
TRBJ2-7 | TRBV30 | TRBD1 | 13 | - | CAWSRDSAYEQYF | TGTGCCTGGAGTCGGGACAGTGCCTACGAGCAGTACTTC
TRBJ1-3 | TRBV5-8 | - | 15 | - | CASSVDIGSGNTIYF | TGTGCCAGCAGCGTTGATATCGGGTCTGGAAACACCATATATTTT